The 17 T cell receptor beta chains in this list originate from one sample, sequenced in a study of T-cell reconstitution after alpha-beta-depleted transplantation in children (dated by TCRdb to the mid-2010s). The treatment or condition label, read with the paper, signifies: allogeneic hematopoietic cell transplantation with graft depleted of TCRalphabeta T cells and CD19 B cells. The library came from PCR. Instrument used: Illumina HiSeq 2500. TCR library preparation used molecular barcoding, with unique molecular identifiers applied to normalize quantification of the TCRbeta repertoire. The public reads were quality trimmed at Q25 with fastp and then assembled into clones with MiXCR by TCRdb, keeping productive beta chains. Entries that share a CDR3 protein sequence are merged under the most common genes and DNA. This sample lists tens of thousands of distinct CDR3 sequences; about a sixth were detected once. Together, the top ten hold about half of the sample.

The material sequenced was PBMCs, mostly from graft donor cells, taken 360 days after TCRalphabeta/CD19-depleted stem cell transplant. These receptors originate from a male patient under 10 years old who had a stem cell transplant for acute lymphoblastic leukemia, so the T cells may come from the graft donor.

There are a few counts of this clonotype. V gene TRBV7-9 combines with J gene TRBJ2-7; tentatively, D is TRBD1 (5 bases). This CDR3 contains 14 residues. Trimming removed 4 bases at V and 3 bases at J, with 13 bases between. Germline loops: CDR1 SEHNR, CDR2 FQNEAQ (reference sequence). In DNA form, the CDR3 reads TGTGCCAGCAGCTGGGGCCTCCCTTTCTACGAGCAGTACTTC. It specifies CASSWGLPFYEQYF.

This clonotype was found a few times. The CDR3 loop is CASSHTRTSGGTDTQYF. CDR3 sequence (DNA): TGTGCCAGCAGCCACACCCGGACTAGCGGGGGCACAGATACGCAGTATTTT. The V and J genes are TRBV11-3 and TRBJ2-3; 12 bases agree with TRBD2. J was trimmed by 1 base and V by 5 bases; bases with no gene match: 7. The V gene's germline CDR1 is SGHNT and CDR2 YENEEA. The CDR3 is made up of 17 amino acids. Using reference TRBV11-3 and TRBJ2-3 for the parts outside the CDR3, the full variable domain is EAGVVQSPRYKIIEKKQPVAFWCNPISGHNTLYWYLQNLGQGPELLIRYENEEAVDDSQLPKDRFSAERLKGVDSTLKIQPAELGDSAVYLCASSHTRTSGGTDTQYFGPGTRLTVL.

CDR3 residues: CASSLEGAGPGQRHVEQFF. The CDR3 coding sequence is TGTGCCAGCAGCTTAGAAGGGGCTGGACCGGGACAACGACATGTTGAGCAGTTCTTC. This chain uses TRBV11-2 with TRBJ2-1; the D gene is possibly TRBD1 (6 bases). The V gene lost 0 bases and the J gene lost 9 bases, with 27 bases spanning the gap. This CDR3 has 19 amino acids. Germline CDR1 reads SGHAT; CDR2 reads FQNNGV.

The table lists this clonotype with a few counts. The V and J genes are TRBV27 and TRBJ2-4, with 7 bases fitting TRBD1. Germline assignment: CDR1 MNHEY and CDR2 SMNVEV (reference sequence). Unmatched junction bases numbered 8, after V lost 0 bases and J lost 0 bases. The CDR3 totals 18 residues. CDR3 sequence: CASSLSMTGTLAKNIQYF. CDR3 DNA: TGTGCCAGCAGTTTATCCATGACAGGGACCCTAGCCAAAAACATTCAGTACTTC.

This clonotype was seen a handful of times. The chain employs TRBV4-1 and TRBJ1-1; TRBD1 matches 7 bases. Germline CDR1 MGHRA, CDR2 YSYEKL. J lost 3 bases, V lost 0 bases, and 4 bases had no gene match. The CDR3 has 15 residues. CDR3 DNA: TGCGCCAGCAGCCAAGACCCCGGGACAGACACTGAAGCTTTCTTT. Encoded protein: CASSQDPGTDTEAFF.

The CDR3 DNA follows: TGTGCCAGCAGTTTAAACCCCTCCTTAGCCAAAAACATTCAGTACTTC. Amino acids: CASSLNPSLAKNIQYF. The chain recombines TRBV28 with TRBJ2-4, with D unclear. The CDR3 totals 16 residues. V gave up 2 bases and J gave up 0 bases, with 11 bases separating them. The germline V gene has CDR1 MDHEN and CDR2 SYDVKM. The full variable domain, in which reference TRBV28 and TRBJ2-4 provide the parts outside the CDR3, is DVKVTQSSRYLVKRTGEKVFLECVQDMDHENMFWYRQDPGLGLRLIYFSYDVKMKEKGDIPEGYSVSREKKERFSLILESASTNQTSMYLCASSLNPSLAKNIQYFGAGTRLSVL.

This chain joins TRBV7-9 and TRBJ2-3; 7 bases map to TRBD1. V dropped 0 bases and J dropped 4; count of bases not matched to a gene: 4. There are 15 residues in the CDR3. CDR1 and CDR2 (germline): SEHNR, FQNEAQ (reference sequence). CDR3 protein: CASSLAYRGPDTQYF. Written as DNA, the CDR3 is TGTGCCAGCAGCTTAGCGTACAGGGGTCCAGATACGCAGTATTTT.

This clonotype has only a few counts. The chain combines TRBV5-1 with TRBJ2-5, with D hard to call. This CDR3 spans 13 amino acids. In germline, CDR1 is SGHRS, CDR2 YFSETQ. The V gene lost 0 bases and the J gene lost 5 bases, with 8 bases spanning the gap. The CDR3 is CASSLGKLETQYF. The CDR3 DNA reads TGCGCCAGCAGCTTGGGGAAGTTGGAGACCCAGTACTTC.

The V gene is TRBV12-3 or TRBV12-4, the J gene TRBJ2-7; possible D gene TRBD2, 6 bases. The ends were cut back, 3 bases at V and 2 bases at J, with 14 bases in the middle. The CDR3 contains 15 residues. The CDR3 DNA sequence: TGTGCCAGCAGTTTCGGGGGAAGTAGGGCCTACGAGCAGTACTTC. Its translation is CASSFGGSRAYEQYF.

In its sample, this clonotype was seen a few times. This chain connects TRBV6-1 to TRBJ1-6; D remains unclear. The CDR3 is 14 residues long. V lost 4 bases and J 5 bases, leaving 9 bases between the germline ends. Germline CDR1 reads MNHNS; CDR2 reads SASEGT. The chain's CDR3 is CASSAGLHNSPLHF. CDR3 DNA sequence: TGTGCCAGCAGTGCGGGCCTTCATAATTCACCCCTCCACTTT.

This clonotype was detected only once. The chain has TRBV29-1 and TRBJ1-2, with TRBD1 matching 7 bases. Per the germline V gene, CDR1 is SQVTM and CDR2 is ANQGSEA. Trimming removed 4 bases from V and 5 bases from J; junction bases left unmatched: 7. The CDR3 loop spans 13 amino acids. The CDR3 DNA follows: TGCAGCGTTGTCGGCAGGGGGGGGTATGGCTACACCTTC. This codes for CSVVGRGGYGYTF.

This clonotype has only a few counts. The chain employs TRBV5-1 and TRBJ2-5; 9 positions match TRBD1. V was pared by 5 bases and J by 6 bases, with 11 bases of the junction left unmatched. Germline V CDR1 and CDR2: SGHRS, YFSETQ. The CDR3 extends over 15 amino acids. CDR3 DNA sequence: TGCGCCAGCAGTTCGAACCGGGACAGGGTTAAGACCCAGTACTTC. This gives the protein CASSSNRDRVKTQYF.

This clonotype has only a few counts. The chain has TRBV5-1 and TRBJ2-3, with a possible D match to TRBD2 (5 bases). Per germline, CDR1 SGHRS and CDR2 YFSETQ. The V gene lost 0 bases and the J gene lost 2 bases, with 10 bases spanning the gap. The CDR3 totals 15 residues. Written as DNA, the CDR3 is TGCGCCAGCAGCTTGGTCCGGGGAATCACAGATACGCAGTATTTT. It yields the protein CASSLVRGITDTQYF.

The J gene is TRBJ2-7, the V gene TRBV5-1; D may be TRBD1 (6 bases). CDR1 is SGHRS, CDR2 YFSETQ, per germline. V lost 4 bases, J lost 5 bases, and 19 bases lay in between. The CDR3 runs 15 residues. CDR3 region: CASSRTSDRFHEQYF. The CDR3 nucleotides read TGCGCCAGCAGCAGAACTTCCGACAGGTTCCACGAGCAGTACTTC.

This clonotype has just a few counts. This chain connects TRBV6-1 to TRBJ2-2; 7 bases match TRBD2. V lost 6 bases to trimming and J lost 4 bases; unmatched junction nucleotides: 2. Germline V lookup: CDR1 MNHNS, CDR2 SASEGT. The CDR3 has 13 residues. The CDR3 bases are TGTGCCAGCAGGGAGCGGGGCACCGGGGAGCTGTTTTTT. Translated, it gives CASRERGTGELFF.

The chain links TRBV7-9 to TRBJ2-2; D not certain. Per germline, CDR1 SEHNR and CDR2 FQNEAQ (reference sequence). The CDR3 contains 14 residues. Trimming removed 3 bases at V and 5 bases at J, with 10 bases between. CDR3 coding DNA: TGTGCCAGCAGCTTTTTGGGCCCTACCGGGGAGCTGTTTTTT. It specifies CASSFLGPTGELFF.

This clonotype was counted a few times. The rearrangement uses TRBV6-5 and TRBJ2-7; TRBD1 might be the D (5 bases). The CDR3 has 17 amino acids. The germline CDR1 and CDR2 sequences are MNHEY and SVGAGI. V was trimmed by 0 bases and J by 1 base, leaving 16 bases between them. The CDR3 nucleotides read TGTGCCAGCAGTTACTCGACCCGACAGCCTTTTTCCTACGAGCAGTACTTC. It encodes CASSYSTRQPFSYEQYF.